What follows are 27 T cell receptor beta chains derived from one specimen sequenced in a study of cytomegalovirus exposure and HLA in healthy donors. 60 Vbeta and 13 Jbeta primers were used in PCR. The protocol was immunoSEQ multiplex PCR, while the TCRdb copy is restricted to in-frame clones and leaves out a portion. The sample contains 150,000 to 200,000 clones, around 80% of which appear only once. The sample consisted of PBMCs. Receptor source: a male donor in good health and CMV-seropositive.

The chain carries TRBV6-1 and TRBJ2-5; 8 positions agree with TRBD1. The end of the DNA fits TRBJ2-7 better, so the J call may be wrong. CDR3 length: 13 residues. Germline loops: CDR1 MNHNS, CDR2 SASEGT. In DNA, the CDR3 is TGTGCCAGCAGTCCTACGGACAGGGTCGAGCAGTACTTC. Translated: CASSPTDRVEQYF.

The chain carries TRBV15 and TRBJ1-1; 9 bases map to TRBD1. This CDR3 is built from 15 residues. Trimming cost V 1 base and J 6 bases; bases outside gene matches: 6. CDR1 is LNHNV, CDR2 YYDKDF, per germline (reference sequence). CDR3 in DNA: TGTGCCACCAGCAGAGGGGACAGGGATGCAGCTGAAGCTTTCTTT. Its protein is CATSRGDRDAAEAFF.

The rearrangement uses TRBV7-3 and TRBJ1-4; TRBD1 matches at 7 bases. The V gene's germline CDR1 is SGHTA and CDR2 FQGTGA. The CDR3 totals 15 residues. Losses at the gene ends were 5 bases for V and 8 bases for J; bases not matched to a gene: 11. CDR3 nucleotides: TGTGCCAGCAGCCCCAGCCGACAGGGAGGAGAAAAACTGTTTTTT. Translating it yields CASSPSRQGGEKLFF.

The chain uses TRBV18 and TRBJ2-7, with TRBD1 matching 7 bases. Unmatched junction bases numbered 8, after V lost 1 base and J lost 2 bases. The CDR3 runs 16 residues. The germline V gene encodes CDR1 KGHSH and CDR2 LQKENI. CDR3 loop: CASSPLAGTAAYEQYF. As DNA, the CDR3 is TGTGCCAGCTCACCACTAGCCGGGACAGCTGCCTACGAGCAGTACTTC.

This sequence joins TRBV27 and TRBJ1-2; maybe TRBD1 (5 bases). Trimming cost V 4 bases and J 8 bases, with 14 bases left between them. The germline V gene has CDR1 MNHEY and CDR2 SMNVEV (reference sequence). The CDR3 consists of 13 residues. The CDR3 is CASSSGDRLGYTF. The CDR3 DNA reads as TGTGCCAGCAGTTCGGGGGATCGCCTGGGCTACACCTTC.

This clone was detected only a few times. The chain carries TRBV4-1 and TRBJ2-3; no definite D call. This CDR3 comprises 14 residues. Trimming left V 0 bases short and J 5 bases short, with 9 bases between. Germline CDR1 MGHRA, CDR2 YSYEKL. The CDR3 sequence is CASSQEELLDTQYF. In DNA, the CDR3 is TGCGCCAGCAGCCAAGAAGAACTCCTAGATACGCAGTATTTT.

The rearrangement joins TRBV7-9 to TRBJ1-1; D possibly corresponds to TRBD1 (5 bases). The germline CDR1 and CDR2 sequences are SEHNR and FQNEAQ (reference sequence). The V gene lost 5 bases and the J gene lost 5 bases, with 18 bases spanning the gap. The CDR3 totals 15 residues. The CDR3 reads CASSPAGTSATEAFF. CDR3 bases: TGTGCCAGCAGCCCTGCCGGGACTTCCGCTACTGAAGCTTTCTTT.

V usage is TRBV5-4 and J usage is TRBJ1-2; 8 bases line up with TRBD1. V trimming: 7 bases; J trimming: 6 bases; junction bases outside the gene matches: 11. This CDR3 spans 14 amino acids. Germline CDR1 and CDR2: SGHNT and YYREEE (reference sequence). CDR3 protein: CASGRQGFDNGYTF. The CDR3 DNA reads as TGTGCCAGCGGACGACAGGGGTTTGATAATGGCTACACCTTC.

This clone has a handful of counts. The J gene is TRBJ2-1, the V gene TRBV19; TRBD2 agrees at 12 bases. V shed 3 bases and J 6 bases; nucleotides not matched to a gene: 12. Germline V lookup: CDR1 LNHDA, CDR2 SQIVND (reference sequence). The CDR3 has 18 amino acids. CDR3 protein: CASSISSRGTSGSNEQFF. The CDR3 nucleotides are TGTGCCAGTAGTATCTCCTCCCGCGGGACTAGCGGGTCCAATGAGCAGTTCTTC.

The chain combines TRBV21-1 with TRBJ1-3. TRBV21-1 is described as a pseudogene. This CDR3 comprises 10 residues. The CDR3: CGSRRDTIYF. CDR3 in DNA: TGTGGGTCGAGGCGGGACACCATATATTTT.

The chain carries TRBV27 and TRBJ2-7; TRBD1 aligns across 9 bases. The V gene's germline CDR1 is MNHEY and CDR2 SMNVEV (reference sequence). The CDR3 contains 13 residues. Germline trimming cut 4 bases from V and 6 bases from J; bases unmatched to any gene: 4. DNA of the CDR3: TGTGCCAGCAGTTACGGGACAGGGTTCGAGCAGTACTTC. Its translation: CASSYGTGFEQYF.

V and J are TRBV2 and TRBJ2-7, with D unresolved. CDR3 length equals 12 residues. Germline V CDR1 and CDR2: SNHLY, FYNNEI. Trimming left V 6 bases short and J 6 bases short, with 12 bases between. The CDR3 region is CASRIEIGEQYF. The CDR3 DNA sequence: TGTGCCAGCAGAATAGAAATCGGCGAGCAGTACTTC.

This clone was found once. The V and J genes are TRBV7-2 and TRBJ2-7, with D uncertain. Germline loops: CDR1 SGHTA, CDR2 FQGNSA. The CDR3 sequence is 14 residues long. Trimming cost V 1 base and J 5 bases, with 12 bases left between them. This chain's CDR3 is CASSLVIRGDEQYF. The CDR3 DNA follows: TGTGCCAGCAGCTTAGTTATCCGAGGCGACGAGCAGTACTTC.

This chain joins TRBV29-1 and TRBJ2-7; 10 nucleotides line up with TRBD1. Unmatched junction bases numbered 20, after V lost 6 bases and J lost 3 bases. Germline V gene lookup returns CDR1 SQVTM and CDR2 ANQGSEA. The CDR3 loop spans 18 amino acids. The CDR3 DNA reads TGCAGCGTAGCTCTCTCCGGGACAGGGGAGGAGAGAAACTACGAGCAGTACTTC. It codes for CSVALSGTGEERNYEQYF.

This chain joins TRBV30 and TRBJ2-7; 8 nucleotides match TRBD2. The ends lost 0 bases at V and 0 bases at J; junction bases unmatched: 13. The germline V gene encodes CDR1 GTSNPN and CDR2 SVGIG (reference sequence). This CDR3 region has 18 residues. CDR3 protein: CAWSVGTSGPFSSYEQYF. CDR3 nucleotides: TGTGCCTGGAGTGTAGGTACTAGCGGACCCTTTAGCTCCTACGAGCAGTACTTC.

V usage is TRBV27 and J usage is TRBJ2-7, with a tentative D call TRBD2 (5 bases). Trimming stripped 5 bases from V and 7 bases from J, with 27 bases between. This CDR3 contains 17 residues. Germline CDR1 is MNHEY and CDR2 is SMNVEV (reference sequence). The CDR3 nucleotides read TGTGCCAGCAGTCCCCTAAACCGGCTAGTGGGAGTGAAAGAGCAGTACTTC. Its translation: CASSPLNRLVGVKEQYF.

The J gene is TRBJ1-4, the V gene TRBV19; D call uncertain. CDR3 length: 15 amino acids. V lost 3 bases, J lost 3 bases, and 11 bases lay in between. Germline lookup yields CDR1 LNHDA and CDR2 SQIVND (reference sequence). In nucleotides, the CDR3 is TGTGCCAGTAGTATTAGGAGCCCTCCTAATGAAAAACTGTTTTTT. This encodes CASSIRSPPNEKLFF.

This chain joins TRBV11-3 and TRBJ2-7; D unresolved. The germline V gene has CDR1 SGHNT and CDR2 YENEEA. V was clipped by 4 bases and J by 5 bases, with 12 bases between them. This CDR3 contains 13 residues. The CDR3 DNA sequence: TGTGCCAGCAGCTCCTCCTCCCTCCACGAGCAGTACTTC. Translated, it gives CASSSSSLHEQYF.

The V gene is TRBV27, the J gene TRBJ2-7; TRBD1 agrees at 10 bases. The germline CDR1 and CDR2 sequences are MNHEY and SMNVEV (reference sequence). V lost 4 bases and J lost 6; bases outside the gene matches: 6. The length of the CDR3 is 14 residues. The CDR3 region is CASSSGTGAAEQYF. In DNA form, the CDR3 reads TGTGCCAGCAGTTCTGGGACAGGGGCCGCCGAGCAGTACTTC.

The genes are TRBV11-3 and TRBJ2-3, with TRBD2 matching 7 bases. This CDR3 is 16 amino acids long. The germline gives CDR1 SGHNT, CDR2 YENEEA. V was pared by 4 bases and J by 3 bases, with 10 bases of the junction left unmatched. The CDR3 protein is CASSSSRTRTTDTQYF. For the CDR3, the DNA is TGTGCCAGCAGCTCCTCCCGGACTAGGACGACAGATACGCAGTATTTT.

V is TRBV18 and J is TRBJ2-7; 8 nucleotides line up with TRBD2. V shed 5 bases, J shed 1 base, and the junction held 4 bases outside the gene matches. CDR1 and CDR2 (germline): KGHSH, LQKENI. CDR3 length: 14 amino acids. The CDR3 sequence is CASSYKRESYEQYF. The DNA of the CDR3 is TGTGCCAGCTCATACAAGCGGGAGTCCTACGAGCAGTACTTC. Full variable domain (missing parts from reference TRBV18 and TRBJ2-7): NAGVMQNPRHLVRRRGQEARLRCSPMKGHSHVYWYRQLPEEGLKFMVYLQKENIIDESGMPKERFSAEFPKEGPSILRIQQVVRGDSAAYFCASSYKRESYEQYFGPGTRLTVT.

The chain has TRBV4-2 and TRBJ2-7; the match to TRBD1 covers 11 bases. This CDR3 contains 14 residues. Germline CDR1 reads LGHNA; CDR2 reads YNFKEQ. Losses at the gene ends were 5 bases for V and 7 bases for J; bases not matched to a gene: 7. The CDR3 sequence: CASSTGQGADEQYF. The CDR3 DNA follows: TGTGCCAGCAGCACTGGACAGGGGGCAGATGAGCAGTACTTC.

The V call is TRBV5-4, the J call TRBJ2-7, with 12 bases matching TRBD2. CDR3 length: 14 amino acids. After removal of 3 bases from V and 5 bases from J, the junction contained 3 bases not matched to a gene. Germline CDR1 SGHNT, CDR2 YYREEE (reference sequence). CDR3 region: CASSYRLAGDEQYF. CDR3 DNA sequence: TGTGCCAGCAGCTACCGACTAGCGGGAGACGAGCAGTACTTC.

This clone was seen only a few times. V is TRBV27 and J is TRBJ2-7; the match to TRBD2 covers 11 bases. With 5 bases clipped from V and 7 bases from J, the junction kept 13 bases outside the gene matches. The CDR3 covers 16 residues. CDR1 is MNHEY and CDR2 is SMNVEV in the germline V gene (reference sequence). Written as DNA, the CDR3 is TGTGCCAGCAGTCACCCCCCGACTAGCGGGATGAGAGAGCAGTACTTC. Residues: CASSHPPTSGMREQYF.

The CDR3 DNA sequence: TGTGCCAGCAGCTTAGGTCCTAGCGGTTACAATGAGCAGTTCTTC. Translation gives CASSLGPSGYNEQFF. The gene calls are TRBV7-3 and TRBJ2-1; 7 positions agree with TRBD2. CDR1 SGHTA and CDR2 FQGTGA come from the germline V gene. V was clipped by 2 bases and J by 4 bases; unmatched bases: 5. The CDR3 totals 15 residues. Combining the CDR3 with reference TRBV7-3 and TRBJ2-1 gives the whole variable domain GAGVSQTPSNKVTEKGKYVELRCDPISGHTALYWYRQSLGQGPEFLIYFQGTGAADDSGLPNDRFFAVRPEGSVSTLKIQRTERGDSAVYLCASSLGPSGYNEQFFGPGTRLTVL.

The CDR3 spells CASSQDRGSNQPQHF. CDR3 in DNA: TGCGCCAGCAGCCAAGACCGCGGCAGTAATCAGCCCCAGCATTTT. This chain joins TRBV4-1 and TRBJ1-5, with D uncertain. This CDR3 has 15 residues. Deletions cut 0 bases from V and 4 bases from J, with 10 bases between. The germline V gene encodes CDR1 MGHRA and CDR2 YSYEKL.

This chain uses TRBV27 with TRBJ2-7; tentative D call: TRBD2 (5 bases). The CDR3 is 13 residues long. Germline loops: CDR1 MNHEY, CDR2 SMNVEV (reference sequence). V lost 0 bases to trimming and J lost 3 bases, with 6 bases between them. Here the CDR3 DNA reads TGTGCCAGCAGTTTATCCCGGGGCTACGAGCAGTACTTC. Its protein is CASSLSRGYEQYF.